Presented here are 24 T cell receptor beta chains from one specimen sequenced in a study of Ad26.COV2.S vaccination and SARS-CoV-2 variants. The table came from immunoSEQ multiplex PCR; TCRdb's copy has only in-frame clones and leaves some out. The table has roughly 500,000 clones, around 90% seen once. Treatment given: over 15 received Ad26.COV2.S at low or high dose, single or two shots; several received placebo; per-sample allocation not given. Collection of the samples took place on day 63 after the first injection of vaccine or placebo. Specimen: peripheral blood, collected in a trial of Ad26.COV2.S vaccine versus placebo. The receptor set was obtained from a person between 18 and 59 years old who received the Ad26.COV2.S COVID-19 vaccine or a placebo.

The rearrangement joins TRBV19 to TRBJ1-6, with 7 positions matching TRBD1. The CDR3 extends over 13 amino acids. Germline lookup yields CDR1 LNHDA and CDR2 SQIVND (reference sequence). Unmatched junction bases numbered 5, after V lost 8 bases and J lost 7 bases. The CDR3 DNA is TGTGCCAGTGCGGGACAGCTAAATTCACCCCTCCACTTT. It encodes CASAGQLNSPLHF.

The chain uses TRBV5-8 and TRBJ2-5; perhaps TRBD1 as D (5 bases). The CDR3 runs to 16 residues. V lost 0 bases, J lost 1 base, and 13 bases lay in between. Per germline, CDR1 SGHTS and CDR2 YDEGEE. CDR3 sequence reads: CASSLAFRVGQETQYF. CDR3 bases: TGTGCCAGCAGCTTGGCTTTCAGGGTGGGCCAAGAGACCCAGTACTTC.

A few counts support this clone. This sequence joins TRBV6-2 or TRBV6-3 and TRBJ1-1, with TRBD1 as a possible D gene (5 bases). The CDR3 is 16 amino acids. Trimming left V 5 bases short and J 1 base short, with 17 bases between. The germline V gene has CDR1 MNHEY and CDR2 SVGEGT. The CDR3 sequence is CASSPWGRSTNTEAFF. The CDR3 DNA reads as TGTGCCAGCAGTCCATGGGGCAGATCAACGAACACTGAAGCTTTCTTT.

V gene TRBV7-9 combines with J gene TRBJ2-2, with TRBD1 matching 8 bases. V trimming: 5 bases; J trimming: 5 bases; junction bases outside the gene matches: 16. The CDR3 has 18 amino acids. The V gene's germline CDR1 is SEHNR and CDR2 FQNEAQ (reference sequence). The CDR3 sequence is CASSIRQGSVEFTGELFF. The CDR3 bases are TGTGCCAGCAGCATCAGACAGGGGTCAGTAGAATTTACCGGGGAGCTGTTTTTT.

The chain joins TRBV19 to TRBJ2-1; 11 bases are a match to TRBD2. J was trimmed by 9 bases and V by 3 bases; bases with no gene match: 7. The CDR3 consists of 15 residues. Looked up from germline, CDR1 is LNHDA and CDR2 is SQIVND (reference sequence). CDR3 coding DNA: TGTGCCAGTAGTATGCCGGGACTAGCGGTCGGTGAGCAGTTCTTC. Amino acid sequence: CASSMPGLAVGEQFF.

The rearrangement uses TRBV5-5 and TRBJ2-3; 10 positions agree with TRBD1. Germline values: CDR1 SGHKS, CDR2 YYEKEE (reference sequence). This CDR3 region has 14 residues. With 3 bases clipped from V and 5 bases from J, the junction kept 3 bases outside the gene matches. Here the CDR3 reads CASSWDRGGDTQYF. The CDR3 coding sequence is TGTGCCAGCAGCTGGGACAGGGGTGGAGATACGCAGTATTTT.

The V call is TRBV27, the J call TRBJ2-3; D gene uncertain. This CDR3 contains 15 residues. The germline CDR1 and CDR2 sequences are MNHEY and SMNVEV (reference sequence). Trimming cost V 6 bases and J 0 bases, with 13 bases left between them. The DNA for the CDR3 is TGTGCCAGCAGGGGCTGGAGTGCTAGCACAGATACGCAGTATTTT. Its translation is CASRGWSASTDTQYF.

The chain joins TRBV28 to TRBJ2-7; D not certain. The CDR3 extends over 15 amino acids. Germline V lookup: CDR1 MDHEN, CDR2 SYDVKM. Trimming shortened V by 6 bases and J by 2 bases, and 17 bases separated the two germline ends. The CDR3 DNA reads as TGTGCCAGCAGCTCCGGTGGAGAGTACCCCTACGAGCAGTACTTC. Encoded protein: CASSSGGEYPYEQYF.

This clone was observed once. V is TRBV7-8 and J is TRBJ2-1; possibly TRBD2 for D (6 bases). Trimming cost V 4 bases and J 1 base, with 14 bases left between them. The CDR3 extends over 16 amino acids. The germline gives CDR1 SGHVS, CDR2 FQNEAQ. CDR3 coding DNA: TGTGCCAGCAGCTCCACGGGCGGGATGTCCTACAATGAGCAGTTCTTC. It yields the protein CASSSTGGMSYNEQFF.

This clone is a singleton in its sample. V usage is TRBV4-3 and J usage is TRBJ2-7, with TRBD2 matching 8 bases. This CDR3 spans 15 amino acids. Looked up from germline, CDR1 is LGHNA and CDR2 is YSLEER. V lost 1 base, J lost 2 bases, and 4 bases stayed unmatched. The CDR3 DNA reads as TGCGCCAGCAGCCAAGCATGGCGGGGGGCCTACGAGCAGTACTTC. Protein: CASSQAWRGAYEQYF.

CDR3 protein: CASSLRGQGSTNEKLFF. In nucleotides, the CDR3 is TGTGCCAGCAGCTTAAGGGGACAGGGGTCCACTAATGAAAAACTGTTTTTT. This chain uses TRBV7-6 with TRBJ1-4; 10 bases line up with TRBD1. Germline trimming cut 2 bases from V and 2 bases from J; bases unmatched to any gene: 5. Germline CDR1 and CDR2: SGHVS and FNYEAQ. This CDR3 spans 17 amino acids.

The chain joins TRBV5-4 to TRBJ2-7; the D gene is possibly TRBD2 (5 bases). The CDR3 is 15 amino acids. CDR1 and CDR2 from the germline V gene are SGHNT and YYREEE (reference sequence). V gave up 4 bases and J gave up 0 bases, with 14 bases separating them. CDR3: CASSLGVVSSYEQYF. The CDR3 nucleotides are TGTGCCAGCAGCCTCGGGGTCGTGAGCTCCTACGAGCAGTACTTC.

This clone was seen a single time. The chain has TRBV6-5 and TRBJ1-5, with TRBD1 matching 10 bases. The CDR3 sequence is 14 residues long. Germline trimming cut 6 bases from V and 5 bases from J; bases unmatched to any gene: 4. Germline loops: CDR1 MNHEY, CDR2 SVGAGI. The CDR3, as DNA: TGTGCCAGCAGGGGACAGGGGAAAGATCAGCCCCAGCATTTT. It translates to CASRGQGKDQPQHF.

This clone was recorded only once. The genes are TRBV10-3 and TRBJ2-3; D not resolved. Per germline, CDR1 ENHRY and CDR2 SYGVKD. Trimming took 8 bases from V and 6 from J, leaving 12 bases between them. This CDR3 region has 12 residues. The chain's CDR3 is CAIATFSDTQYF. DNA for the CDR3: TGTGCCATCGCGACATTCTCGGATACGCAGTATTTT.

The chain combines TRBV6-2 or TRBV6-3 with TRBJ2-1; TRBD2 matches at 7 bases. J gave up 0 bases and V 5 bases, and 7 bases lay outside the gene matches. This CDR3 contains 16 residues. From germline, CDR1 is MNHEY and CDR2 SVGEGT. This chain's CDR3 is CASSTLRGSSYNEQFF. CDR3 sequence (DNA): TGTGCCAGCAGTACTCTTCGCGGGAGCTCCTACAATGAGCAGTTCTTC.

The CDR3 nucleotides read TGTGCCAGCAGCCAAGTTCGACTAGCGGGCGAAAGCTCCTACGAGCAGTACTTC. Amino acid sequence: CASSQVRLAGESSYEQYF. V gene TRBV3-1 (or the pseudogene TRBV3-2) combines with J gene TRBJ2-7; 10 bases are a match to TRBD2. V was clipped by 1 base and J by 0 bases; unmatched bases: 9. CDR1 LGHDT and CDR2 YNNKEL come from the germline V gene (reference sequence). The CDR3 loop spans 18 amino acids.

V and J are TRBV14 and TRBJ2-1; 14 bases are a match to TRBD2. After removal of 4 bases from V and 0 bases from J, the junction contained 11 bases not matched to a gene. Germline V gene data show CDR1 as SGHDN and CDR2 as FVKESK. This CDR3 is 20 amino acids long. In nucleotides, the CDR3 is TGTGCCAGCAGCCCGGTCCCGGGACTAGCGGGAGAGAGCTCCTACAATGAGCAGTTCTTC. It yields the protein CASSPVPGLAGESSYNEQFF.

CDR3 protein: CATQGVIGYTF. The DNA of the CDR3 is TGTGCCACCCAAGGGGTTATTGGCTACACCTTC. The chain carries TRBV19 and TRBJ1-2; TRBD1 might be the D (5 bases). The germline CDR1 and CDR2 sequences are LNHDA and SQIVND (reference sequence). CDR3 length: 11 residues. V was clipped by 10 bases and J by 7 bases, with 13 bases between them. The full variable domain, in which reference TRBV19 and TRBJ1-2 provide the parts outside the CDR3, is DGGITQSPKYLFRKEGQNVTLSCEQNLNHDAMYWYRQDPGQGLRLIYYSQIVNDFQKGDIAEGYSVSREKKESFPLTVTSAQKNPTAFYLCATQGVIGYTFGSGTRLTVV.

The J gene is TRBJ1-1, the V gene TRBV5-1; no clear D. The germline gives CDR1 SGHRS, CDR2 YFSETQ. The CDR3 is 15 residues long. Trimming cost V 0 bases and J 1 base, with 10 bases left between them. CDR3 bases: TGCGCCAGCAGCTTGGACCCCGCCCGGAACACTGAAGCTTTCTTT. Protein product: CASSLDPARNTEAFF.

The CDR3 DNA reads as TGTGCCACTAGACAGCGGGGGGTGGATACGCAGTATTTT. As protein: CATRQRGVDTQYF. V and J are TRBV19 and TRBJ2-3; 9 bases are shared with TRBD2. V lost 10 bases to trimming and J lost 6 bases; unmatched junction nucleotides: 8. The CDR3 consists of 13 residues. CDR1 is LNHDA and CDR2 is SQIVND in the germline V gene (reference sequence).

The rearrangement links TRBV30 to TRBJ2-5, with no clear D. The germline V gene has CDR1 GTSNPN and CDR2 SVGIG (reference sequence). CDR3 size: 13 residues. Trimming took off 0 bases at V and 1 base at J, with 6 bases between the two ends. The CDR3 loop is CAWSVTLQETQYF. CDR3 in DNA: TGTGCCTGGAGTGTAACCCTCCAAGAGACCCAGTACTTC.

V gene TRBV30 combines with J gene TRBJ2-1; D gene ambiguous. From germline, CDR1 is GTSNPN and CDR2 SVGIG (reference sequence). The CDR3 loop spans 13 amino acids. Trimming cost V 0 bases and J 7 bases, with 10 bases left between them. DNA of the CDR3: TGTGCCTGGAGTGTACGAAAGGATAATGAGCAGTTCTTC. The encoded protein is CAWSVRKDNEQFF.

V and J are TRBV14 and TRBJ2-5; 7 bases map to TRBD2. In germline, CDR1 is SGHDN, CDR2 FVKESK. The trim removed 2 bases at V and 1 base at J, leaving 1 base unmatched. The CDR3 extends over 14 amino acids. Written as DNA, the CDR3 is TGTGCCAGCAGCCAACTAGCGGCCCAAGAGACCCAGTACTTC. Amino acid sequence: CASSQLAAQETQYF. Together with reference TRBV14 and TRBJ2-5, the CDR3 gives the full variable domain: EAGVTQFPSHSVIEKGQTVTLRCDPISGHDNLYWYRRVMGKEIKFLLHFVKESKQDESGMPNNRFLAERTGGTYSTLKVQPAELEDSGVYFCASSQLAAQETQYFGPGTRLLVL.

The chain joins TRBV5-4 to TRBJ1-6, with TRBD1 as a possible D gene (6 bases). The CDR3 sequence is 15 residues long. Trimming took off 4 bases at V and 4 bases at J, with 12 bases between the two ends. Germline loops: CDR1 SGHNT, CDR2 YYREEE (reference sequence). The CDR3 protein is CASSVGQTYNSPLHF. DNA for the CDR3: TGTGCCAGCAGCGTCGGACAGACGTATAATTCACCCCTCCACTTT.